These 29 T cell receptor beta chains originate from one sample sequenced in a study of tumor-infiltrating lymphocytes in localized non-small cell lung cancer. Clones were read by immunoSEQ multiplex PCR, and TCRdb kept only the in-frame ones, dropping some. The sample has approximately 12,000 clones, over 70% seen once. Sequencing was performed on lung tumor tissue. These receptors were taken from a human donor with non-small cell lung cancer.

This clone counts as medium-sized. The chain has TRBV7-2 and TRBJ2-7; D not certain. This CDR3 has 13 residues. Germline V CDR1 and CDR2: SGHTA, FQGNSA. V shed 7 bases and J shed 9 bases, with 19 bases lying between them. CDR3 region: CASKALGLSGQYF. CDR3 nucleotide sequence: TGTGCCAGCAAGGCCTTGGGTCTGAGTGGGCAGTACTTC.

This chain joins TRBV23-1 and TRBJ1-1; tentatively, D is TRBD1 (5 bases). Being an ORF, TRBV23-1 has a function that is uncertain. The CDR3 is made up of 18 amino acids. V was shortened by 0 bases and J by 0 bases, with 17 bases between the two germline ends. The CDR3 DNA reads TGCGCCAGCAGTCAATCGGGGCAGCCTCATCGGATGAACACTGAAGCTTTCTTT. This codes for CASSQSGQPHRMNTEAFF.

This chain connects TRBV5-6 to TRBJ2-4; the match to TRBD2 covers 7 bases. CDR1 and CDR2 (germline): SGHDT, YYEEEE. The CDR3 is 14 amino acids. V gave up 0 bases and J gave up 3 bases; unmatched junction bases: 0. The CDR3 here is CASSLAGGKNIQYF. Here the CDR3 DNA reads TGTGCCAGCAGCTTGGCGGGGGGCAAAAACATTCAGTACTTC.

This clone has more than one count but fewer than ten. The J gene is TRBJ2-2, the V gene TRBV30; no clear D. The germline gives CDR1 GTSNPN, CDR2 SVGIG (reference sequence). This CDR3 has 13 residues. The V end was cut by 0 bases, the J end by 6 bases, with 8 bases between. The CDR3 coding sequence is TGTGCCTGGAGTGTAAGGTGGGCCGGGGAGCTGTTTTTT. Its protein is CAWSVRWAGELFF.

This chain joins TRBV5-1 and TRBJ1-4, with D hard to call. This CDR3 spans 15 amino acids. V lost 0 bases to trimming and J lost 0 bases, with 6 bases between them. The germline gives CDR1 SGHRS, CDR2 YFSETQ. CDR3 in DNA: TGCGCCAGCAGCTTGGATGTTGCAACTAATGAAAAACTGTTTTTT. It codes for CASSLDVATNEKLFF. The full variable domain, rest sourced from reference TRBV5-1 and TRBJ1-4, is KAGVTQTPRYLIKTRGQQVTLSCSPISGHRSVSWYQQTPGQGLQFLFEYFSETQRNKGNFPGRFSGRQFSNSRSEMNVSTLELGDSALYLCASSLDVATNEKLFFGSGTQLSVL.

The V and J genes are TRBV27 and TRBJ2-7; perhaps TRBD2 as D (5 bases). The length of the CDR3 is 18 residues. The V gene lost 2 bases and the J gene lost 1 base, with 21 bases spanning the gap. Germline V gene lookup returns CDR1 MNHEY and CDR2 SMNVEV (reference sequence). The CDR3 sequence is CASSLHSGNDRPSYEQYF. CDR3 sequence (DNA): TGTGCCAGCAGTTTACATTCGGGGAACGACCGACCATCCTACGAGCAGTACTTC.

This chain joins TRBV7-2 and TRBJ1-5; 7 nucleotides align to TRBD1. Germline CDR1 is SGHTA and CDR2 is FQGNSA. The CDR3 has 14 residues. After removal of 5 bases from V and 4 bases from J, the junction contained 5 bases not matched to a gene. In nucleotides, the CDR3 is TGTGCCAGCAGCCCCAGGGACAGAAATCAGCCCCAGCATTTT. It specifies CASSPRDRNQPQHF.

The genes are TRBV15 and TRBJ1-2; D is undetermined. Per the germline V gene, CDR1 is LNHNV and CDR2 is YYDKDF (reference sequence). The CDR3 contains 15 residues. Between the trimmed V and J ends, which lost 5 bases and 4 bases, there was a span of 17 bases. The CDR3 here is CATSHRCGKTYGYTF. As DNA, the CDR3 is TGTGCCACCAGCCATCGGTGTGGAAAGACCTATGGCTACACCTTC.

The chain is built from TRBV19 and TRBJ2-1, with a tentative D call TRBD1 (5 bases). This CDR3 spans 15 amino acids. V was clipped by 6 bases and J by 1 base, with 13 bases between them. CDR1 and CDR2 from the germline V gene are LNHDA and SQIVND (reference sequence). CDR3 sequence reads: CASSKTVNSYNEQFF. CDR3 nucleotide sequence: TGTGCCAGTAGCAAGACAGTTAATTCCTACAATGAGCAGTTCTTC.

The rearrangement joins TRBV10-3 to TRBJ2-3, with D uncertain. Trimming took 2 bases from V and 1 from J, leaving 10 bases between them. The CDR3 covers 15 residues. The germline gives CDR1 ENHRY, CDR2 SYGVKD. The CDR3 DNA reads TGTGCCATCAGTGAGGGTAGCTTCGGCACAGATACGCAGTATTTT. Residues: CAISEGSFGTDTQYF.

CDR3 bases: TGTGCCACCAGCAGAACACCTCTCGGAGCGGGGGGGCGCGAGACCCAGTACTTC. Translating it yields CATSRTPLGAGGRETQYF. The chain combines TRBV15 with TRBJ2-5; 10 bases match TRBD2. Trimming at V came to 2 bases and at J to 5 bases, leaving 14 bases not matched to a gene. The CDR3 sequence is 18 residues long. Germline-derived CDR1 and CDR2 are LNHNV and YYDKDF (reference sequence).

The V call is TRBV10-3, the J call TRBJ1-1, with D perhaps matching TRBD1 (6 bases). The CDR3 runs 16 residues. V shed 0 bases and J shed 0 bases, with 11 bases lying between them. CDR1 and CDR2 (germline): ENHRY, SYGVKD. This chain's CDR3 is CAISESGQGLNTEAFF. For the CDR3, the DNA is TGTGCCATCAGTGAGTCTGGGCAGGGGTTGAACACTGAAGCTTTCTTT.

The chain uses TRBV28 and TRBJ1-2, with TRBD1 identical over 7 bases. Trimming at V came to 6 bases and at J to 5 bases, leaving 6 bases not matched to a gene. The V gene's germline CDR1 is MDHEN and CDR2 SYDVKM. This CDR3 spans 13 amino acids. The CDR3 sequence: CASSESGGYGYTF. CDR3 DNA sequence: TGTGCCAGCAGCGAGTCAGGGGGATATGGCTACACCTTC.

The chain joins TRBV6-5 to TRBJ1-6; D is possibly TRBD1 (6 bases). The germline V and J ends were trimmed by 3 bases and 5 bases, with 14 bases remaining between them. Germline V gene sequence: CDR1 MNHEY, CDR2 SVGAGI. The CDR3 spans 16 residues. CDR3 DNA: TGTGCCAGCAGTTATTCTCTCACAGGGAATAATTCACCCCTCCACTTT. The encoded protein is CASSYSLTGNNSPLHF.

The chain links TRBV5-4 to TRBJ2-3; 9 bases align to TRBD2. The germline V gene encodes CDR1 SGHNT and CDR2 YYREEE (reference sequence). The CDR3 totals 16 residues. The V and J ends lost 1 base and 6 bases, in that order; junction bases with no gene match: 9. CDR3 nucleotides: TGTGCCAGCAGCTTGAAGCGGGGGGCCAATAGTGATACGCAGTATTTT. This encodes CASSLKRGANSDTQYF.

This clone was recorded only once. This chain connects TRBV18 to TRBJ2-7; D unresolved. Trimming took off 2 bases at V and 3 bases at J, with 14 bases between the two ends. This CDR3 region has 15 residues. Germline V gene lookup returns CDR1 KGHSH and CDR2 LQKENI. In DNA, the CDR3 is TGTGCCAGCTCACCATATGGTCGGGCAGACTACGAGCAGTACTTC. Translated: CASSPYGRADYEQYF.

The chain couples TRBV10-3 to TRBJ2-1; TRBD1 is a possible D gene (6 bases). Trimming pared 0 bases from V and 4 bases from J, leaving 16 bases between. The CDR3 extends over 17 amino acids. CDR1 is ENHRY and CDR2 is SYGVKD in the germline V gene. CDR3 sequence: CAISESPGESGYNEQFF. DNA of the CDR3: TGTGCCATCAGTGAGTCCCCAGGGGAAAGTGGGTACAATGAGCAGTTCTTC.

In DNA, the CDR3 is TGTGCCAGCAGCTCCGGACTAGCGGGAGGCAGAGAGACCCAGTACTTC. Translation gives CASSSGLAGGRETQYF. V usage is TRBV13 and J usage is TRBJ2-5, with 14 nucleotides matching TRBD2. The germline gives CDR1 PRHDT, CDR2 FYEKMQ (reference sequence). CDR3 size: 16 residues. Unmatched junction bases numbered 5, after V lost 4 bases and J lost 4 bases.

V is TRBV6-1 and J is TRBJ2-2, with 11 bases lining up with TRBD2. The germline V gene encodes CDR1 MNHNS and CDR2 SASEGT. The V segment lost 7 bases and the J segment 4 bases; nucleotides outside the gene matches: 5. CDR3 length: 15 residues. The CDR3 loop reads CASMVAGGGTGELFF. The CDR3 nucleotides read TGTGCCAGCATGGTAGCGGGAGGGGGCACCGGGGAGCTGTTTTTT.

The genes are TRBV19 and TRBJ2-7, with 9 bases aligning to TRBD1. Germline loops: CDR1 LNHDA, CDR2 SQIVND (reference sequence). The CDR3 length is 17 residues. V was pared by 4 bases and J by 4 bases, with 14 bases of the junction left unmatched. The CDR3 DNA sequence: TGTGCCAGTAGTAAAGCTTTCGGGACAGGGTTTCGATACGAGCAGTACTTC. Its translation: CASSKAFGTGFRYEQYF.

The V gene is TRBV10-3, the J gene TRBJ2-2; weak D call: TRBD2 (5 bases). With 6 bases removed from V and 4 bases from J, the gap between germline ends came to 21 bases. There are 17 residues in the CDR3. Germline V gene data show CDR1 as ENHRY and CDR2 as SYGVKD. The CDR3 coding sequence is TGTGCCATCAGCCCTCGGTCCGGACTCTCAGGCACCGGGGAGCTGTTTTTT. Residues: CAISPRSGLSGTGELFF.

The chain is built from TRBV28 and TRBJ1-3; no clear D. The CDR3 sequence is 14 residues long. Per germline, CDR1 MDHEN and CDR2 SYDVKM. The ends were cut back, 8 bases at V and 0 bases at J, with 11 bases in the middle. Here the CDR3 DNA reads TGTGCCAGCGAAAGATCAGGCTCTGGAAACACCATATATTTT. Its translation: CASERSGSGNTIYF.

This clone appeared a few times. The J gene is TRBJ2-4, the V gene TRBV7-2, with D unresolved. This CDR3 contains 15 residues. The germline gives CDR1 SGHTA, CDR2 FQGNSA. V gave up 9 bases and J gave up 5 bases, with 20 bases separating them. CDR3 residues: CARSPLLLVQNIQYF. The CDR3, as DNA: TGTGCCAGATCCCCCCTCCTGCTGGTGCAAAACATTCAGTACTTC.

V and J are TRBV6-1 and TRBJ2-7, with 10 nucleotides matching TRBD2. The CDR3 runs to 15 residues. Germline V CDR1 and CDR2: MNHNS, SASEGT. With V trimmed by 3 bases and J by 4 bases, 6 bases remained unmatched. The CDR3 region is CASSDWASGGYEQYV. CDR3 bases: TGTGCCAGCAGTGACTGGGCTAGCGGGGGTTACGAGCAGTACGTC.

CDR3 sequence (DNA): TGTGCCAGCAGCAAACAGCCGGGACAGGGGGTCGGAGAGCAGTACTTC. Translation: CASSKQPGQGVGEQYF. This rearrangement joins TRBV9 to TRBJ2-7, with TRBD1 matching 11 bases. The length of the CDR3 is 16 residues. Germline V gene sequence: CDR1 SGDLS, CDR2 YYNGEE. J lost 7 bases, V lost 4 bases, and 13 bases had no gene match.

This chain joins TRBV10-1 and TRBJ2-6; 9 nucleotides agree with TRBD1. The trim removed 10 bases at V and 4 bases at J, leaving 11 bases unmatched. The germline V gene has CDR1 WNHNN and CDR2 SYGVQD (reference sequence). CDR3 length: 16 residues. CDR3 bases: TGCGCCACCGGAAGGGACAGGGTAGCCGGGGCCAACGTCCTGACTTTC. It translates to CATGRDRVAGANVLTF.

This chain uses TRBV9 with TRBJ1-1; 11 bases line up with TRBD1. V gave up 0 bases and J gave up 1 base; unmatched junction bases: 11. The CDR3 has 19 amino acids. Germline CDR1 is SGDLS and CDR2 is YYNGEE. CDR3 nucleotide sequence: TGTGCCAGCAGCGTAGATGGGTCGGGGACAGGGGGTACGAACACTGAAGCTTTCTTT. Translated: CASSVDGSGTGGTNTEAFF.

V and J are TRBV7-2 and TRBJ2-3, with 11 bases lining up with TRBD2. This CDR3 spans 15 amino acids. CDR1 is SGHTA, CDR2 FQGNSA, per germline. V was pared by 4 bases and J by 0 bases, with 0 bases of the junction left unmatched. The CDR3 loop reads CASSWTSGSTDTQYF. CDR3 sequence (DNA): TGTGCCAGCAGCTGGACTAGCGGGAGCACAGATACGCAGTATTTT.

The chain is built from TRBV6-5 and TRBJ1-3; the D gene is possibly TRBD1 (5 bases). Germline lookup yields CDR1 MNHEY and CDR2 SVGAGI. The V end lost 4 bases, the J end lost 3 bases, and 16 bases lay between the germline ends. CDR3 size: 16 residues. CDR3 nucleotide sequence: TGTGCCAGCAGTTTGGGGGGGGGTTCTATTGGAAACACCATATATTTT. It is translated as CASSLGGGSIGNTIYF.